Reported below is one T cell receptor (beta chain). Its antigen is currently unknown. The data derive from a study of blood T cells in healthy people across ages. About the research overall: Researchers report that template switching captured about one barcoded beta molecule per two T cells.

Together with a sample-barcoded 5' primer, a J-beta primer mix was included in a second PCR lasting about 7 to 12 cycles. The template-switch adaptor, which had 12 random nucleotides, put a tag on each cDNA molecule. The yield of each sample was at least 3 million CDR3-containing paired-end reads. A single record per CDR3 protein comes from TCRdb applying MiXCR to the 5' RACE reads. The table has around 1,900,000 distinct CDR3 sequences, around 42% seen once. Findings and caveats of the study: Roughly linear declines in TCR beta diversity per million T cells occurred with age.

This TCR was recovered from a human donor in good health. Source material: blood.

The CDR3 loop is CASSPTRGGEQFF. In DNA, the CDR3 is TGTGCCAGCAGCCCAACCCGAGGCGGTGAGCAGTTCTTC. The V call is TRBV3-1, the J call TRBJ2-1, with D unclear. V was clipped by 4 bases and J by 9 bases, with 13 bases between them. The CDR3 has 13 amino acids. Germline assignment: CDR1 LGHDT and CDR2 YNNKEL (reference sequence).